The 8 T cell receptor beta chains listed next were all sequenced from one sample in a study of T-cell memory formation after mild COVID-19. TCRdb independently ran MiXCR on the 5' RACE reads; one entry per CDR3 protein. Of about 190,000 distinct CDR3 sequences in the sample, around 27% were seen once. The sample consisted of PBMCs or a T cell subset sorted from them (not recorded which). These TCRs come from an adult woman who had mild COVID-19 (a few samples of this study predate the infection). Cell type and time point are not known.

The V and J genes are TRBV20-1 and TRBJ1-2; the match to TRBD1 covers 8 bases. The CDR3 totals 14 residues. Trimming at V came to 6 bases and at J to 6 bases, leaving 12 bases not matched to a gene. The V gene's germline CDR1 is DFQATT and CDR2 SNEGSKA (reference sequence). CDR3 DNA sequence: TGCAGTGCGGGCGACAGGGGCTTCCTGGATGGCTACACCTTC. Protein: CSAGDRGFLDGYTF.

This clonotype was seen once. The chain employs TRBV3-1 and TRBJ2-1, with D tentatively TRBD2 (5 bases). Trimming took 3 bases from V and 10 from J, leaving 16 bases between them. Per germline, CDR1 LGHDT and CDR2 YNNKEL (reference sequence). The CDR3 loop spans 14 amino acids. Here the CDR3 reads CASSHRALRGEQFF. CDR3 DNA sequence: TGTGCCAGCAGCCACCGGGCCCTTCGCGGGGAGCAGTTCTTC.

Points on this clonotype: Germline is not matched at one junction end, which may reflect a read error. V is TRBV12-3 or TRBV12-4 and J is TRBJ1-2, with no clear D. The CDR3 has 9 residues. The CDR3 protein is CASSPPPVF. DNA for the CDR3: TGTGCCAGCAGCCCTCCGCCAGTTTTC.

This clonotype was counted at least ten times. This chain uses TRBV27 with TRBJ2-1; 10 bases agree with TRBD1. V gave up 5 bases and J gave up 4 bases; unmatched junction bases: 14. This CDR3 has 18 residues. Germline assignment: CDR1 MNHEY and CDR2 SMNVEV (reference sequence). CDR3 region: CASSQTGGSLIPYNEQFF. CDR3 nucleotides: TGTGCCAGCAGTCAGACAGGGGGCTCTTTGATTCCTTACAATGAGCAGTTCTTC.

This chain uses TRBV29-1 with TRBJ1-6, with D perhaps TRBD1 (5 bases). CDR3 size: 13 residues. The germline V gene has CDR1 SQVTM and CDR2 ANQGSEA. The ends were cut back, 6 bases at V and 5 bases at J, with 11 bases in the middle. The CDR3 sequence: CSVYEGNNSPLHF. CDR3 sequence (DNA): TGCAGCGTCTACGAGGGGAATAATTCACCCCTCCACTTT.

J is TRBJ2-1 and V is TRBV7-3; D assignment may be TRBD1 or TRBD2 (5 bases each). V dropped 5 bases and J dropped 2 bases, with 13 bases sitting between them. The V gene's germline CDR1 is SGHTA and CDR2 FQGTGA. The CDR3 consists of 15 residues. The CDR3 reads CASSLGTSTYNEQFF. CDR3 in DNA: TGTGCCAGCAGCCTCGGGACCAGTACCTACAATGAGCAGTTCTTC.

The chain recombines TRBV9 with TRBJ1-6; tentative D call: TRBD1 (5 bases). The CDR3 loop spans 16 amino acids. Germline V lookup: CDR1 SGDLS, CDR2 YYNGEE. Deletions cut 4 bases from V and 1 base from J, with 12 bases between. This chain's CDR3 is CASSRARGSYNSPLHF. The CDR3 nucleotides read TGTGCCAGCAGCCGAGCGCGGGGGTCCTATAATTCACCCCTCCACTTT.

This chain joins TRBV20-1 and TRBJ1-1; D possibly corresponds to TRBD1 (6 bases). The CDR3 sequence is 15 residues long. Germline assignment: CDR1 DFQATT and CDR2 SNEGSKA (reference sequence). Trimming cost V 1 base and J 6 bases, with 18 bases left between them. CDR3 protein: CSARAGRGGQAEAFF. CDR3 in DNA: TGCAGTGCTAGAGCGGGAAGGGGGGGGCAAGCTGAAGCTTTCTTT.